Listed below are T cell receptor beta chains from one sample, sequenced in a study of blood T cell repertoires in COVID-19. Libraries were prepared by immunoSEQ multiplex PCR; TCRdb keeps only in-frame clonotypes and omits some of them. The profile shows over 100,000 clones, 80% to 90% of them singletons. Sequencing was carried out using peripheral blood. The receptor source for this set is a human donor with acute or convalescent COVID-19. The donor label of this sample is uncertain. CDR3s include the opening cysteine and the closing phenylalanine or tryptophan. A D gene is named only where the DNA matches it firmly. For some rows the clone size is stated as once, few or many, or as a class when expanded; others skip it.

D gene	clone size	V gene	CDR3 length	J gene	CDR3 DNA	CDR3 protein
-	-	TRBV5-5	15	TRBJ2-7	TGTGCCAGCAGCTTGGCCCTACTAGCCTCCTACGAGCAGTACTTC	CASSLALLASYEQYF
-	-	TRBV5-1	12	TRBJ2-1	TGCGCCAGCAGCCGAGCCAACAGTGAGCAGTTCTTC	CASSRANSEQFF
-	-	TRBV4-3	15	TRBJ1-2	TGCGCCAGCAGCCACCGCGCGGGGACTAACTATGGCTACACCTTC	CASSHRAGTNYGYTF
-	many	TRBV5-1	15	TRBJ1-1	TGCGCCAGCAGCTTGGTGGCAGGGATGAACACTGAAGCTTTCTTT	CASSLVAGMNTEAFF
TRBD1	once	TRBV6-5	16	TRBJ1-3	TGTGCCAGCAGTTACACGGGACAGGGTACTGGAAACACCATATATTTT	CASSYTGQGTGNTIYF
TRBD1	-	TRBV18	15	TRBJ2-7	TGTGCCAGCTCACCGGGGGACAGGGCAACCTACGAGCAGTACTTC	CASSPGDRATYEQYF
-	-	TRBV30	12	TRBJ2-5	TGTGCCTGGAGTGTATCAGGGGAGACCCAGTACTTC	CAWSVSGETQYF
-	-	TRBV7-2	13	TRBJ2-2	TGTGCCAGCAGCTTCGGTGCCCCCGGGGAGCTGTTTTTT	CASSFGAPGELFF
-	once	TRBV7-9	14	TRBJ1-1	TGTGCCAGCAGCTTATACTCAGGGAACACTGAAGCTTTCTTT	CASSLYSGNTEAFF
-	-	TRBV4-1	14	TRBJ2-7	TGCGCCAGCAGCCAAGAAGTACTAAACTACGAGCAGTACTTC	CASSQEVLNYEQYF
TRBD1	-	TRBV6-1	17	TRBJ1-5	TGTGCCAGCAGTGGGACAGGTGGTTTTGGGTTGGGCCAGCCCCAGCATTTT	CASSGTGGFGLGQPQHF
TRBD1	-	TRBV28	14	TRBJ1-5	TGTGCCAGCAGAAAACCAGGGGGCAGACAGCCCCAGCATTTT	CASRKPGGRQPQHF
TRBD1	-	TRBV27	13	TRBJ1-4	TGTGCCAGCAGTCCAAACAGGGGTGAAAAACTGTTTTTT	CASSPNRGEKLFF
-	-	TRBV4-1	14	TRBJ2-3	TGCGCCAGCAGCCAAGCAGGGGGCACAGATACGCAGTATTTT	CASSQAGGTDTQYF
TRBD1	-	TRBV18	16	TRBJ2-5	TGTGCCAGCTCACTCAACAGGGGGCCCCATGGGGAGACCCAGTACTTC	CASSLNRGPHGETQYF
TRBD1	-	TRBV4-3	19	TRBJ1-1	TGCGCCAGCAGCCAAGATCTCGAGGGGGCGGTTTGGGGGAACACTGAAGCTTTCTTT	CASSQDLEGAVWGNTEAFF
-	-	TRBV7-8	17	TRBJ2-2	TGTGCCAGCAGCCCCCGGCGGTCACAGGGTGAGGCCGGGGAGCTGTTTTTT	CASSPRRSQGEAGELFF
TRBD1	-	TRBV6-5	15	TRBJ1-1	TGTGCCAGCAGTAGGGGGACAGTCCCAGGCACTGAAGCTTTCTTT	CASSRGTVPGTEAFF
TRBD2	once	TRBV11-2	15	TRBJ2-1	TGTGCCAGCAGTCGACTAGCGGGGAGGAAAAATGAGCAGTTCTTC	CASSRLAGRKNEQFF
TRBD2	-	TRBV7-3	16	TRBJ2-1	TGTGCCAGCAGCCCTTTAGCGGGAGCATCCTACAATGAGCAGTTCTTC	CASSPLAGASYNEQFF
-	-	TRBV19	16	TRBJ2-1	TGTGCCAGTAGTATAGGACTGGGGAGCTCCTACAATGAGCAGTTCTTC	CASSIGLGSSYNEQFF
-	-	TRBV5-6	15	TRBJ2-2	TGTGCCAGCAGCTTCGGGACTTACCTTACCGGGGAGCTGTTTTTT	CASSFGTYLTGELFF
-	-	TRBV28	15	TRBJ2-1	TGTGCCAGCTGTTGGGGACACGACTCCTACAATGAGCAGTTCTTC	CASCWGHDSYNEQFF
-	-	TRBV20-1	11	TRBJ2-4	TGCAGTGCTAGTGTCCTGAACATTCAGTACTTC	CSASVLNIQYF
TRBD1	-	TRBV19	15	TRBJ1-6	TGTGCCAGTAGTATAGGGGGACAGCGCCTTTCACCCCTCCACTTT	CASSIGGQRLSPLHF
-	-	TRBV28	14	TRBJ1-1	TGTGCCAGCAGTCGGATAGACAGGAACACTGAAGCTTTCTTT	CASSRIDRNTEAFF
TRBD1	-	TRBV29-1	11	TRBJ1-2	TGCCTAGGGACAGGGGTGAATGGCTACACCTTC	CLGTGVNGYTF
-	-	TRBV18	16	TRBJ1-4	TGTGCCAGCTCACCACCCCAGGCCCACAGTTTTGAAAAACTGTTTTTT	CASSPPQAHSFEKLFF
-	-	TRBV5-1	16	TRBJ1-2	TGCGCCAGCAGCTTGGACGTTCAAGTAACTTTGTATGGCTACACCTTC	CASSLDVQVTLYGYTF
TRBD1	-	TRBV7-2	15	TRBJ1-5	TGTGCCAGCAGCTCTTGGACAGGGGCTTATCAGCCCCAGCATTTT	CASSSWTGAYQPQHF
TRBD1	-	TRBV7-6	16	TRBJ2-3	TGTGCCAGCAGCTCACTGCGGACAGGGGGAGTAGATACGCAGTATTTT	CASSSLRTGGVDTQYF
TRBD2	-	TRBV28	13	TRBJ2-7	TGTGCCAGCAGGCGGACTAGCGAATACGAGCAGTACTTC	CASRRTSEYEQYF
TRBD2	-	TRBV2	15	TRBJ2-7	TGTGCCAGCAGCCCCCGGACTAGCGGGAGTGTCGAGCAGTACTTC	CASSPRTSGSVEQYF
TRBD1	-	TRBV4-1	16	TRBJ1-4	TGCGCCAGCAGCCAACACGACAGGGAAGATAATGAAAAACTGTTTTTT	CASSQHDREDNEKLFF
-	-	TRBV7-9	15	TRBJ1-2	TGTGCCACCGCAAACTCCAGCAGGGGAAGCTATGGCTACACCTTC	CATANSSRGSYGYTF
TRBD2	-	TRBV10-3	13	TRBJ2-7	TGTGCCAGCTTGGACGGGAGGAATTACGAGCAGTACTTC	CASLDGRNYEQYF
-	-	TRBV4-2	16	TRBJ1-3	TGTGCCAGCAGCCAAGATGCAGGGCTTGGTGGAAACACCATATATTTT	CASSQDAGLGGNTIYF
-	-	TRBV6-5	14	TRBJ1-5	TGTGCCAGCAAGGGGGATTCGAGCAATCAGCCCCAGCATTTT	CASKGDSSNQPQHF
-	-	TRBV19	17	TRBJ1-2	TGTGCCAGTAGCAACACCCTTTCGGTGGGCGCTAACTATGGCTACACCTTC	CASSNTLSVGANYGYTF
-	-	TRBV30	13	TRBJ2-3	TGTGCCTGGAAGTCCGGGAGCACAGATACGCAGTATTTT	CAWKSGSTDTQYF
TRBD2	-	TRBV30	12	TRBJ2-1	TGTGCCTGGAGTGGCGGGAGCCATGAGCAGTTCTTC	CAWSGGSHEQFF
TRBD1	-	TRBV10-1	17	TRBJ1-2	TGCGCCAGCAGTAAGATGTTCAGGGGGCAGGGTAACTATGGCTACACCTTC	CASSKMFRGQGNYGYTF
-	once	TRBV6-2/TRBV6-3	14	TRBJ2-7	TGTGCCAGCAGTTATTCCGGGAGAACCTACGAGCAGTACTTC	CASSYSGRTYEQYF
-	-	TRBV9	15	TRBJ2-7	TGTGCCAGCAGCGTAGCCGCCTCGAGTGTCCACGAGCAGTACTTC	CASSVAASSVHEQYF
-	once	TRBV2	14	TRBJ2-2	TGTGCCAGCAGTTCGAGAACCAACACCGGGGAGCTGTTTTTT	CASSSRTNTGELFF
TRBD1	-	TRBV3-1/TRBV3-2	15	TRBJ1-6	TGTGCCAGCAGCCAAGGGGTTCAGGGGGCTTCACCCCTCCACTTT	CASSQGVQGASPLHF
TRBD2	-	TRBV10-3	14	TRBJ2-5	TGTGCCATCGGGGAGGGACTGATTCAAGAGACCCAGTACTTC	CAIGEGLIQETQYF
TRBD2	-	TRBV5-1	18	TRBJ2-5	TGCGCCAGCAGCTTCAAATGGACTAGCGGGGGGTATATTAAGACCCAGTACTTC	CASSFKWTSGGYIKTQYF
-	-	TRBV5-1	14	TRBJ2-3	TGCGCCAGCAGCTTACAGGGCTACACAGATACGCAGTATTTT	CASSLQGYTDTQYF
TRBD1	-	TRBV19	15	TRBJ1-2	TGTGCCAGTACCCCCGGTTGGACAGGGAACTATGGCTACACCTTC	CASTPGWTGNYGYTF
TRBD1	-	TRBV28	16	TRBJ1-1	TGTGCCAGCAGTCCCCCGGCCTCCGACAGGGGGGATGAAGCTTTCTTT	CASSPPASDRGDEAFF
-	-	TRBV28	17	TRBJ1-1	TGTGCCAGCAGTTTTCTCCAGGGATTGGTTTCAAACACTGAAGCTTTCTTT	CASSFLQGLVSNTEAFF
-	-	TRBV6-6	15	TRBJ1-4	TGTGCCAGCAGCCTACAGCAGGTTTCGAGTGAAAAACTGTTTTTT	CASSLQQVSSEKLFF
TRBD1	-	TRBV5-1	14	TRBJ1-2	TGCGCCAGCAGCCCCGGGACAGGGGGCCGAGGCTACACCTTC	CASSPGTGGRGYTF